This TCR beta chain emerged from a study of shared clonotypes between healthy human individuals. The method was immunoSEQ multiplex PCR; TCRdb's version includes in-frame clones alone and lacks a portion of them. The sample lists about 2.4 million clones; roughly 93% were seen once. V shed 1 base, J shed 1 base, and the junction held 5 bases outside the gene matches. Germline CDR1 is SGDLS and CDR2 is YYNGEE. CDR3 length equals 16 residues. The rearrangement links TRBV9 to TRBJ2-1; 7 positions match TRBD1. The sequenced material came from naive CD4+ T cells from PBMCs. Subset denoted: CD45RA+ positively selected. The receptor was derived from a man younger than 35 in good health. Some clones in this sample may be carry-over from other donors' samples. As DNA, the CDR3 is TGTGCCAGCAGCGTATTTTCACAGGGGTCCTACAATGAGCAGTTCTTC. Protein sequence: CASSVFSQGSYNEQFF.